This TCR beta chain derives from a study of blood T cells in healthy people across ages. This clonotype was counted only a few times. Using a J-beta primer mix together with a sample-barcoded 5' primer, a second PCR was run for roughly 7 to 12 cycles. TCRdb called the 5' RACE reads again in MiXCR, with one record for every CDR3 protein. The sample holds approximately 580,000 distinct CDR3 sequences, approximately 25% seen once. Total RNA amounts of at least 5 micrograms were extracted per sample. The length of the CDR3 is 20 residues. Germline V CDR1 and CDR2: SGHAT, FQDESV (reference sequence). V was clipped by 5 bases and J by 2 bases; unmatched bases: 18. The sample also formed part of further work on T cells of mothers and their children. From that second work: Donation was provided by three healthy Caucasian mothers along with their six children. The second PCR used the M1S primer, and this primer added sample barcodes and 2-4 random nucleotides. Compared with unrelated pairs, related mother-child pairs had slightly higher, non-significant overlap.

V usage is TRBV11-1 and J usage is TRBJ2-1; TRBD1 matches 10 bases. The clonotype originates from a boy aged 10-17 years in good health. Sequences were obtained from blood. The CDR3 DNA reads TGTGCCAGCAGCCCCAAGCTACGGGACAGGGGACAGAGCCCCTACAATGAGCAGTTCTTC. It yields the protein CASSPKLRDRGQSPYNEQFF.